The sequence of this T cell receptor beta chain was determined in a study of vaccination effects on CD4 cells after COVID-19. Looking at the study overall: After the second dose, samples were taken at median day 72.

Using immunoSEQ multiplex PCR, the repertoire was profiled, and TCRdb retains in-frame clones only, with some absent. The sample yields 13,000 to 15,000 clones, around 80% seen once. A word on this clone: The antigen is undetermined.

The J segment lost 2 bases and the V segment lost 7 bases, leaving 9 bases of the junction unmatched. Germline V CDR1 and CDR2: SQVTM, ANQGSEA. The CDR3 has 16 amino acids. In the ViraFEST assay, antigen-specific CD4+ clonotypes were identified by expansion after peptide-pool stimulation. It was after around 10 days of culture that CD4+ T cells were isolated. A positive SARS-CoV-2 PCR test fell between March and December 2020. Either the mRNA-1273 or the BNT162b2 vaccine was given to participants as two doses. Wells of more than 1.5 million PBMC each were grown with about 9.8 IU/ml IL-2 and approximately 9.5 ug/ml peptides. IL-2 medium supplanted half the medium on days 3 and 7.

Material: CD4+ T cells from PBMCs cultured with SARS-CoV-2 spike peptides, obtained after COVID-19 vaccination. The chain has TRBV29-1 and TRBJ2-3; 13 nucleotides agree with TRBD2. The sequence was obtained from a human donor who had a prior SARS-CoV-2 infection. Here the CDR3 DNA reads TGCAGCGCTGGGACTAGCGGGGTTGGTAACACAGATACGCAGTATTTT. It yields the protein CSAGTSGVGNTDTQYF.